Listed below are T cell receptor beta chains from one sample, sequenced in a study of persistence of HIV-infected CD4 T cells. Their antigens are not known. Generated by immunoSEQ multiplex PCR, the TCRdb table keeps only in-frame clones and is missing some. The data show some 13,000 clones, over 65% seen once. This material consisted of CD4+ T cells sorted from PBMCs after approximately 20-hour stimulation, taken from a patient who received antiretroviral therapy. The receptors were sampled from an adult man with HIV who was CMV-seropositive. CDR3s leave out the opening cysteine and the closing phenylalanine or tryptophan. Fields, in order: J gene, V gene, CDR3 length, CDR3 protein.

>TRBJ1-3|TRBV6-5|13
ASSYGRDSGNTIY
>TRBJ2-1|TRBV7-3|14
ASSAPPRGRRNEQF
>TRBJ1-2|TRBV6-5|13
ASSYSRSLNYGYT
>TRBJ1-2|TRBV6-6|13
ASSNPGQGNYGYT
>TRBJ2-7|TRBV30|10
AWIERPYEQY
>TRBJ2-3|TRBV12-3/TRBV12-4|11
ASSLGRVDTQY
>TRBJ1-1|TRBV7-9|13
ASSFRTGATTEAF
>TRBJ1-2|TRBV10-3|11
AIRITGDYGYT
>TRBJ2-7|TRBV18|14
ASSPRGTGAIYEQY
>TRBJ1-2|TRBV10-2|11
ASLEGGSGGYT
>TRBJ1-5|TRBV2|16
ASSEASQGLMSNQPQH
>TRBJ2-4|TRBV25-1|12
ASSEVDSRNIQY
>TRBJ1-3|TRBV3-1/TRBV3-2|13
ASSRQGGSGNTIY
>TRBJ2-7|TRBV20-1|9
SGEGADEQY
>TRBJ2-7|TRBV3-1/TRBV3-2|13
ASSQDQAYSYEQY
>TRBJ1-2|TRBV5-5|13
ASSLATGTIYGYT
>TRBJ1-1|TRBV28|12
ASRGLGAYTEAF
>TRBJ2-5|TRBV11-1|12
ASSFGTVQETQY
>TRBJ2-7|TRBV7-8|11
ASSTTSSREQY
>TRBJ2-4|TRBV10-3|15
AISASTGGPGKNIQY
>TRBJ1-2|TRBV18|13
ASSKGPEANYGYT
>TRBJ1-5|TRBV2|11
ATASRENQPQH
>TRBJ1-6|TRBV4-2|13
ASSPDAARNSPLH
>TRBJ1-6|TRBV19|14
ASSILGRSKSSPLH
>TRBJ2-2|TRBV7-2|13
ASSLQGTNTGELF
>TRBJ2-3|TRBV6-2/TRBV6-3|17
ASSFVPSGRPKSTDTQY
>TRBJ1-5|TRBV27|11
ASSSQGVQPQH
>TRBJ1-2|TRBV5-6|14
ASSVGEQGGGYGYT
>TRBJ2-7|TRBV29-1|9
SVDDSYEQY
>TRBJ2-3|TRBV5-4|16
ASSSPGLLGGATDTQY
>TRBJ1-4|TRBV30|11
AWTGANSEKLF
>TRBJ1-6|TRBV5-6|13
ASSLGDRVNSPLH
>TRBJ1-1|TRBV7-9|16
ASSLGSGGSLAYTEAF
>TRBJ2-7|TRBV3-1/TRBV3-2|14
ASSRFGVGGFYEQY
>TRBJ1-2|TRBV9|16
ASSVGPGDRDAGHGYT
>TRBJ1-5|TRBV6-5|12
ASSTGNRNQPQH
>TRBJ2-5|TRBV27|10
ASTDFQETQY
>TRBJ1-6|TRBV20-1|11
SASFGYDSPLH
>TRBJ2-3|TRBV7-2|11
ASSLINADTQY
>TRBJ2-1|TRBV27|13
ASSLSGATYNEQF
>TRBJ1-4|TRBV18|14
ASSPFSSRGNEKLF
>TRBJ2-1|TRBV6-5|14
ASSYSRLEIQNEQF
>TRBJ1-1|TRBV7-2|11
ASSLMDNTEAF
>TRBJ2-7|TRBV28|14
ASSLMGRDLNYEQY
>TRBJ1-6|TRBV6-5|13
ASSYSISRRSPLH
>TRBJ2-5|TRBV3-1/TRBV3-2|16
ASSQRTRTGRRQETQY
>TRBJ1-4|TRBV5-1|14
ASSLGSGTGVEKLF
>TRBJ1-6|TRBV5-5|14
ASSLGWGTGNSPLH
>TRBJ2-5|TRBV3-1/TRBV3-2|13
ASSSRRGWRETQY